These 22 T cell receptor beta chains originate from one sample sequenced in a study of T-cell reconstitution after alpha-beta-depleted transplantation in children. Molecular barcoding with unique molecular identifiers was used for the TCRbeta library. TCRdb recomputed calls from the PCR reads with MiXCR, one row per CDR3 protein. The table has some 640,000 distinct CDR3 sequences, around 17% seen once. The sample here was PBMCs from the stem cell graft donor, taken from the stem cell graft. These receptors originate from a human donor who donated a stem cell graft to a child with acute myeloid leukemia.

This clonotype has just a few counts. The rearrangement uses TRBV20-1 and TRBJ2-7; D tentatively reads TRBD1 or TRBD2 (5 bases each). CDR3 size: 11 residues. Deletions cut 3 bases from V and 8 bases from J, with 11 bases between. Germline assignment: CDR1 DFQATT and CDR2 SNEGSKA (reference sequence). CDR3 in amino acids: CSASEGIKQYV. DNA of the CDR3: TGCAGTGCTAGTGAGGGGATTAAGCAGTACGTC.

This clonotype was observed many times. This chain connects TRBV29-1 to TRBJ1-1; 9 nucleotides agree with TRBD1. The CDR3 consists of 16 residues. The ends lost 2 bases at V and 5 bases at J; junction bases unmatched: 12. The germline V gene has CDR1 SQVTM and CDR2 ANQGSEA. The CDR3 bases are TGCAGCGTTGAAAATCTTCCGGGACAGGGCGGTACTGAAGCTTTCTTT. It translates to CSVENLPGQGGTEAFF.

The CDR3 DNA reads as TGTGCCAGCAGCTTAGCCCGGGGTACGGAGACCCAGTACTTC. It translates to CASSLARGTETQYF. The chain has TRBV7-2 and TRBJ2-5, with D perhaps matching TRBD2 (5 bases). Trimming stripped 0 bases from V and 5 bases from J, with 10 bases between. The CDR3 is made up of 14 amino acids. Germline V lookup: CDR1 SGHTA, CDR2 FQGNSA.

This clonotype was seen ten or more times. V is TRBV20-1 and J is TRBJ1-5, with D possibly being TRBD1 (5 bases). The CDR3 spans 13 residues. Trimming took 6 bases from V and 7 from J, leaving 16 bases between them. CDR1 and CDR2 from the germline V gene are DFQATT and SNEGSKA (reference sequence). CDR3 region: CSAPQGFEQPQHF. For the CDR3, the DNA is TGCAGTGCGCCTCAGGGTTTCGAGCAGCCCCAGCATTTT.

The J gene is TRBJ2-7, the V gene TRBV2; tentatively, D is TRBD2 (5 bases). The length of the CDR3 is 11 residues. V shed 10 bases and J shed 3 bases, with 10 bases lying between them. Germline assignment: CDR1 SNHLY and CDR2 FYNNEI. The CDR3 DNA reads as TGTGCCACTTCGGGGATCTACGAGCAGTACTTC. Encoded protein: CATSGIYEQYF.

In its sample, this clonotype was seen a few times. The J gene is TRBJ2-1, the V gene TRBV7-9, with 9 bases lining up with TRBD1. The J segment lost 5 bases and the V segment lost 3 bases, leaving 5 bases of the junction unmatched. The germline V gene encodes CDR1 SEHNR and CDR2 FQNEAQ (reference sequence). The CDR3 loop spans 15 amino acids. The CDR3 reads CASSFGTGFHNEQFF. The CDR3 DNA reads as TGTGCCAGCAGCTTTGGGACAGGGTTTCACAATGAGCAGTTCTTC. The full variable domain, with the rest looked up from reference TRBV7-9 and TRBJ2-1, is DTGVSQNPRHKITKRGQNVTFRCDPISEHNRLYWYRQTLGQGPEFLTYFQNEAQLEKSRLLSDRFSAERPKGSFSTLEIQRTEQGDSAMYLCASSFGTGFHNEQFFGPGTRLTVL.

This clonotype was detected ten times or more. The J gene is TRBJ1-3, the V gene TRBV20-1; TRBD1 might be the D (5 bases). CDR1 is DFQATT and CDR2 is SNEGSKA in the germline V gene (reference sequence). The CDR3 is 15 amino acids. CDR3 loop: CSALVDTYSGNTIYF. The CDR3 nucleotides read TGCAGCGCCTTGGTGGACACCTACTCTGGAAACACCATATATTTT.

V gene TRBV28 combines with J gene TRBJ2-1; 10 bases fit TRBD2. Germline CDR1 MDHEN, CDR2 SYDVKM. V gave up 7 bases and J gave up 4 bases; unmatched junction bases: 4. The CDR3 covers 14 residues. As DNA, the CDR3 is TGTGCCAGCATTCTTAGCGGGGGGTACAATGAGCAGTTCTTC. Amino acids: CASILSGGYNEQFF.

This clonotype was found many times. The rearrangement links TRBV20-1 to TRBJ1-2; 9 nucleotides line up with TRBD1. Unmatched junction bases numbered 7, after V lost 4 bases and J lost 4 bases. The CDR3 has 14 residues. Germline V gene sequence: CDR1 DFQATT, CDR2 SNEGSKA (reference sequence). The CDR3 nucleotides are TGCAGTGCTATCCATGGGACAGGGATCTATGGCTACACCTTC. It specifies CSAIHGTGIYGYTF.

This clonotype turned up a few times. The gene calls are TRBV20-1 and TRBJ2-5; D may be TRBD1 or TRBD2 (5 bases each). V was cut by 3 bases and J by 0 bases, with 17 bases left in between. Germline V gene sequence: CDR1 DFQATT, CDR2 SNEGSKA (reference sequence). CDR3 length: 16 residues. The CDR3 coding sequence is TGCAGTGCTAGTCATCCGGGACCGAAGTACCAAGAGACCCAGTACTTC. Its protein product is CSASHPGPKYQETQYF.

A few counts support this clonotype. This chain uses TRBV20-1 with TRBJ2-7; D remains unclear. The germline gives CDR1 DFQATT, CDR2 SNEGSKA (reference sequence). There are 13 residues in the CDR3. Trimming removed 3 bases from V and 6 bases from J, with 15 bases in between. Written as DNA, the CDR3 is TGCAGTGCTAGTGACCCAGGCGAGCGCGAGCAGTACTTC. It codes for CSASDPGEREQYF.

This clonotype has ten or more counts. This chain connects TRBV29-1 to TRBJ2-5; 12 bases agree with TRBD1. The CDR3 contains 17 residues. The ends lost 3 bases at V and 1 base at J; junction bases unmatched: 9. Germline assignment: CDR1 SQVTM and CDR2 ANQGSEA. The chain's CDR3 is CSVDRRWGQGAQETQYF. DNA of the CDR3: TGCAGCGTTGACAGGCGATGGGGACAGGGGGCCCAAGAGACCCAGTACTTC. Full variable domain (outside the CDR3, taken from reference TRBV29-1 and TRBJ2-5): SAVISQKPSRDICQRGTSLTIQCQVDSQVTMMFWYRQQPGQSLTLIATANQGSEATYESGFVIDKFPISRPNLTFSTLTVSNMSPEDSSIYLCSVDRRWGQGAQETQYFGPGTRLLVL.

The table lists this clonotype with many counts. The J gene is TRBJ2-2, the V gene TRBV20-1; 9 bases map to TRBD1. The CDR3 is made up of 12 amino acids. Germline-derived CDR1 and CDR2 are DFQATT and SNEGSKA (reference sequence). J lost 6 bases, V lost 6 bases, and 2 bases had no gene match. The CDR3 protein is CSAQGAPGELFF. In DNA, the CDR3 is TGCAGTGCACAGGGGGCGCCCGGGGAGCTGTTTTTT.

J is TRBJ1-1 and V is TRBV5-1, with D tentatively TRBD1 (6 bases). Germline-derived CDR1 and CDR2 are SGHRS and YFSETQ. With 6 bases removed from V and 4 bases from J, the gap between germline ends came to 19 bases. This CDR3 region has 15 residues. The DNA for the CDR3 is TGCGCCAGCACCCGTTCTACGGGGGCCAGCACTGAAGCTTTCTTT. Encoded protein: CASTRSTGASTEAFF.

This clonotype was detected many times. The V gene is TRBV20-1, the J gene TRBJ2-7; D gene ambiguous. Deletions cut 5 bases from V and 2 bases from J, with 7 bases between. The CDR3 contains 11 residues. CDR1 and CDR2 (germline): DFQATT, SNEGSKA (reference sequence). The CDR3 here is CSAGMTYEQYF. As DNA, the CDR3 is TGCAGTGCTGGGATGACCTACGAGCAGTACTTC.

This clonotype was seen ten or more times. This chain joins TRBV7-3 and TRBJ2-3, with D uncertain. Germline V lookup: CDR1 SGHTA, CDR2 FQGTGA. Trimming shortened V by 1 base and J by 4 bases, and 3 bases separated the two germline ends. This CDR3 is 12 amino acids long. The CDR3 DNA reads as TGTGCCAGCAGCTTAAACTCAGATACGCAGTATTTT. Protein sequence: CASSLNSDTQYF.

The gene calls are TRBV15 and TRBJ2-1; TRBD2 aligns across 11 bases. J lost 0 bases, V lost 3 bases, and 4 bases had no gene match. Germline V gives CDR1 LNHNV, CDR2 YYDKDF (reference sequence). This CDR3 has 17 residues. CDR3 coding DNA: TGTGCCACCAGCAGGGGAACTAGCGGGGGCTCCTACAATGAGCAGTTCTTC. It yields the protein CATSRGTSGGSYNEQFF.

This clonotype has ten or more counts. This chain connects TRBV6-2 or TRBV6-3 to TRBJ1-5; 10 bases match TRBD1. Trimming removed 6 bases from V and 7 bases from J; junction bases left unmatched: 9. Germline-derived CDR1 and CDR2 are MNHEY and SVGEGT. This CDR3 region has 15 residues. In nucleotides, the CDR3 is TGTGCCAGCAGAACCGGACAGGGGGTGAGACAGCCCCAGCATTTT. This gives the protein CASRTGQGVRQPQHF.

Comments on this clonotype: A much bigger clone sits one base away, suggesting this may be a read error. This sequence joins TRBV5-1 and TRBJ1-4; D not resolved. The CDR3 has 15 residues. Trimming removed 3 bases from V and 5 bases from J, with 14 bases in between. Germline V lookup: CDR1 SGHRS, CDR2 YFSETQ. The CDR3 sequence: CASSSRREQNEKLFF. In nucleotides, the CDR3 is TGCGCCAGCAGCTCACGACGAGAGCAGAATGAAAAACTGTTTTTT.

This rearrangement joins TRBV6-5 to TRBJ2-4; 7 bases align to TRBD2. The V and J ends lost 2 bases and 5 bases, in that order; junction bases with no gene match: 3. CDR1 and CDR2 from the germline V gene are MNHEY and SVGAGI. CDR3 size: 14 residues. This chain's CDR3 is CASSYAGEENIQYF. CDR3 sequence (DNA): TGTGCCAGCAGTTACGCGGGGGAAGAAAACATTCAGTACTTC.

The chain couples TRBV23-1 to TRBJ2-5; 8 bases agree with TRBD1. TRBV23-1 is an open reading frame, and its role is uncertain. V lost 9 bases to trimming and J lost 4 bases; unmatched junction nucleotides: 25. The CDR3 length is 19 residues. CDR3 in DNA: TGCGCCAGTCCTAAGGGTCATGACCGGGACAGGTGGGTTCCAGAGACCCAGTACTTC. It is translated as CASPKGHDRDRWVPETQYF.

This clonotype was seen ten or more times. The V gene is TRBV7-2, the J gene TRBJ2-1; D is ambiguous. CDR1 and CDR2 (germline): SGHTA, FQGNSA. This CDR3 has 13 residues. Trimming took off 5 bases at V and 5 bases at J, with 10 bases between the two ends. CDR3 bases: TGTGCCAGCAGCCATGACCGGGACAATGAGCAGTTCTTC. Translated, it gives CASSHDRDNEQFF.